This entry describes one TCR beta chain. The source of the sample is a study of T cell responses to AZD1222 COVID-19 vaccine. Sequencing used immunoSEQ multiplex PCR; TCRdb keeps in-frame clones, though not all of them. The sample lists about 100,000 clones, less than 90% occurring once. There are 15 residues in the CDR3. V lost 2 bases and J lost 10; bases outside the gene matches: 5. In germline, CDR1 is MNHNS, CDR2 SASEGT. This sequence joins TRBV6-1 and TRBJ1-6, with TRBD1 identical over 10 bases. The source was peripheral blood, collected on day 0 of AZD1222 vaccination. This TCR came from an adult in good health. The CDR3 coding sequence is TGTGCCAGCAGTGAACAGACAGGGGGCGAATCACCCCTCCACTTT. Protein: CASSEQTGGESPLHF.